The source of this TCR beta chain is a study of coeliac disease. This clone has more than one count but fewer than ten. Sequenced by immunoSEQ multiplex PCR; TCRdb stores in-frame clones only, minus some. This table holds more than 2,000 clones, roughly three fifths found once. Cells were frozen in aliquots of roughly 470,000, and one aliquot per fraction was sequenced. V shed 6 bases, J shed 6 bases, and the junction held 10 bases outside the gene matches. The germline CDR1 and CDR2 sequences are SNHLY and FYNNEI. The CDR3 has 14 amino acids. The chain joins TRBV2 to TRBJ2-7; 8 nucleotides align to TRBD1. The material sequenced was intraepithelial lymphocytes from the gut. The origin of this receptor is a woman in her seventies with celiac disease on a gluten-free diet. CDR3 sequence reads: CASSDIQGAGEQYF. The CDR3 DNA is TGTGCCAGCAGCGACATCCAGGGGGCTGGCGAGCAGTACTTC.